The source of this T cell receptor (beta chain) is a study of siplizumab effects on memory and regulatory T cells. Regarding the study as a whole: Proliferating siplizumab-culture Tregs lacked confirmation of suppressive function.

For this clone: Its antigen is unidentified.

The data were produced by immunoSEQ multiplex PCR, yet TCRdb's version contains in-frame clones alone and is incomplete. Here the sample spans approximately 100,000 clones, around 94% being singletons. V was clipped by 3 bases and J by 3 bases, with 6 bases between them. CDR1 is MNHEY and CDR2 is SMNVEV in the germline V gene (reference sequence). This CDR3 comprises 13 residues. The clonotype was recovered from a human donor in good health. The J gene is TRBJ2-1, the V gene TRBV27, with a possible D match to TRBD1 (5 bases). The specimen sequenced was Tregs sorted from blood. Here the CDR3 reads CASSFQGYNEQFF. The CDR3, as DNA: TGTGCCAGCAGTTTTCAGGGCTACAATGAGCAGTTCTTC.